Each of the 9 T cell receptor beta chains below was sequenced from the same sample in a study of blood T cell repertoires in COVID-19. Sequencing was performed with immunoSEQ multiplex PCR; in TCRdb, only in-frame clones are kept and a portion is missing. The sample gives approximately 220,000 clones, around 87% of which show up once; 3% is in the top ten. The sample comprised peripheral blood. The receptors come from a man aged 60-69 years with acute or convalescent COVID-19.

The J gene is TRBJ1-1, the V gene TRBV19; D is perhaps TRBD1 (5 bases). CDR3 size: 13 residues. Trimming stripped 5 bases from V and 1 base from J, with 8 bases between. The germline CDR1 and CDR2 sequences are LNHDA and SQIVND (reference sequence). This chain's CDR3 is CASSFQGNTEAFF. In DNA form, the CDR3 reads TGTGCCAGTAGTTTCCAGGGGAACACTGAAGCTTTCTTT.

In its sample, this clone was seen once. The chain recombines TRBV28 with TRBJ1-6; D is uncertain. This CDR3 has 15 amino acids. Deletions cut 3 bases from V and 5 bases from J, with 11 bases between. Germline V CDR1 and CDR2: MDHEN, SYDVKM. CDR3 nucleotide sequence: TGTGCCAGCAGTTTGTGGCGGAGAGATAATTCACCCCTCCACTTT. Translation gives CASSLWRRDNSPLHF.

The chain has TRBV30 and TRBJ2-3; 7 bases fit TRBD2. Per germline, CDR1 GTSNPN and CDR2 SVGIG (reference sequence). The CDR3 has 15 residues. Trimming removed 8 bases from V and 3 bases from J; junction bases left unmatched: 14. The CDR3 sequence is CAASNDGGVTDTQYF. The CDR3, as DNA: TGTGCCGCATCAAACGATGGGGGGGTAACAGATACGCAGTATTTT.

About this clone: This sample includes further DNA sequences coding for the same CDR3. V is TRBV5-1 and J is TRBJ2-7; 8 bases line up with TRBD1. This CDR3 region has 14 residues. The ends lost 3 bases at V and 3 bases at J; junction bases unmatched: 5. Germline assignment: CDR1 SGHRS and CDR2 YFSETQ. The chain's CDR3 is CASSSRDRSYEQYF. In nucleotides, the CDR3 is TGCGCCAGCAGCTCCCGGGACAGGAGCTACGAGCAGTACTTC.

In this sample, this clone turned up once. The V gene is TRBV19, the J gene TRBJ1-6, with D possibly being TRBD1 (6 bases). Per the germline V gene, CDR1 is LNHDA and CDR2 is SQIVND (reference sequence). There are 14 residues in the CDR3. V was shortened by 4 bases and J by 14 bases, with 18 bases between the two germline ends. The CDR3 coding sequence is TGTGCCAGTAGTACAACAGGGCCCGGTTCGACCCTCCACTTT. This gives the protein CASSTTGPGSTLHF.

The V call is TRBV3-1 (or the pseudogene TRBV3-2), the J call TRBJ1-6; 9 bases match TRBD1. CDR3 length: 16 residues. Germline-derived CDR1 and CDR2 are LGHDT and YNNKEL (reference sequence). Losses at the gene ends were 4 bases for V and 8 bases for J; bases not matched to a gene: 9. CDR3 sequence (DNA): TGTGCCAGCAGCCGTTCCCGGGACAGGGATCATTCACCCCTCCACTTT. This encodes CASSRSRDRDHSPLHF.

The CDR3 region has the DNA TGTGCCAGCAGCGCCTCAACTAGCGGGATATACAATGAGCAGTTCTTC. Protein sequence: CASSASTSGIYNEQFF. The chain has TRBV9 and TRBJ2-1, with 10 bases lining up with TRBD2. Germline assignment: CDR1 SGDLS and CDR2 YYNGEE. Trimming took 3 bases from V and 4 from J; bases not matched to a gene: 7. This CDR3 spans 16 amino acids. Complete variable domain (other parts from reference TRBV9 and TRBJ2-1): DSGVTQTPKHLITATGQRVTLRCSPRSGDLSVYWYQQSLDQGLQFLIQYYNGEERAKGNILERFSAQQFPDLHSELNLSSLELGDSALYFCASSASTSGIYNEQFFGPGTRLTVL.

This chain links TRBV25-1 with TRBJ2-7; 12 bases line up with TRBD2. The CDR3 sequence is 17 residues long. V shed 2 bases, J shed 3 bases, and the junction held 8 bases outside the gene matches. The germline V gene has CDR1 MGHDK and CDR2 SYGVNS. CDR3 region: CASSEGKLAGGLYEQYF. For the CDR3, the DNA is TGTGCCAGCAGTGAAGGGAAACTAGCGGGGGGACTCTACGAGCAGTACTTC.

This sequence joins TRBV5-5 and TRBJ2-7, with 7 bases identical to TRBD2. The V and J ends lost 4 bases and 0 bases, in that order; junction bases with no gene match: 13. The CDR3 is 17 residues long. The germline V gene has CDR1 SGHKS and CDR2 YYEKEE (reference sequence). The CDR3 reads CASSPAGGGRLSYEQYF. The CDR3 bases are TGTGCCAGCAGCCCTGCTGGGGGGGGGAGACTCTCCTACGAGCAGTACTTC.